A single sample is the source of the 15 T cell receptor beta chains below, sequenced in a study of monozygotic twins with inflammatory bowel disease. TCRdb reworked the 5' RACE reads into one entry per CDR3 protein, no DNA. The record lists about 350,000 distinct CDR3 sequences, of which the ten most abundant hold under 2.5%. The sample consisted of blood. These receptor sequences come from a human donor with ulcerative colitis or Crohn's disease, or a healthy co-twin of an affected twin (not recorded which).

The chain recombines TRBV5-1 with TRBJ2-7; with no DNA, the TCRdb D assignment of TRBD1 cannot be verified. Germline V CDR1 and CDR2: SGHRS, YFSETQ. CDR3 size: 13 residues. Here the CDR3 reads CASSPVSSYEQYF.

The chain combines TRBV20-1 with TRBJ1-1. This CDR3 contains 13 residues. CDR1 and CDR2 (germline): DFQATT, SNEGSKA (reference sequence). The CDR3 region is CSASSAGRTEAFF.

The rearrangement links TRBV19 to TRBJ2-2; TCRdb designates TRBD2, a call that cannot be tested without DNA. The CDR3 sequence is 15 residues long. The germline gives CDR1 LNHDA, CDR2 SQIVND (reference sequence). CDR3 sequence: CASSPTTRAAGELFF.

This chain connects TRBV9 to TRBJ1-5; TCRdb's D call, TRBD1, is unchecked because there is no DNA. The CDR3 sequence is 14 residues long. CDR1 is SGDLS, CDR2 YYNGEE, per germline. CDR3: CASSFRDGNQPQHF.

The chain couples TRBV7-2 to TRBJ2-5; the D call from TCRdb, TRBD2, cannot be confirmed without DNA. Germline values: CDR1 SGHTA, CDR2 FQGNSA. This CDR3 comprises 14 residues. The CDR3 reads CASSHRDYSSTQYF.

The rearrangement links TRBV5-5 to TRBJ2-2; TCRdb outputs TRBD1, but without DNA this stays unchecked. This CDR3 has 17 residues. CDR1 and CDR2 (germline): SGHKS, YYEKEE (reference sequence). CDR3 sequence reads: CASSLKASRGDTGELFF.

The chain is built from TRBV4-3 and TRBJ1-2. The germline V gene has CDR1 LGHNA and CDR2 YSLEER. The CDR3 is made up of 15 amino acids. The chain's CDR3 is CASSQLIDINYGYTF.

The rearrangement uses TRBV14 and TRBJ2-6. The length of the CDR3 is 14 residues. Germline values: CDR1 SGHDN, CDR2 FVKESK. The CDR3 region is CASSQVHGANVLTF.

CDR3 protein: CASRGAGGYNEQFF. The V gene is TRBV2, the J gene TRBJ2-1; TCRdb designates TRBD2, a call that cannot be tested without DNA. The CDR3 extends over 14 amino acids. Looked up from germline, CDR1 is SNHLY and CDR2 is FYNNEI.

The chain recombines TRBV7-8 with TRBJ2-2; TCRdb picks TRBD1, but there is no DNA to check that call. The CDR3 spans 16 residues. The germline CDR1 and CDR2 sequences are SGHVS and FQNEAQ. Here the CDR3 reads CASSLVGRGLTGELFF.

The chain combines TRBV7-8 with TRBJ2-1. CDR1 is SGHVS and CDR2 is FQNEAQ in the germline V gene. The CDR3 is made up of 17 amino acids. CDR3: CASSLSRWGATSNEQFF.

V and J are TRBV5-5 and TRBJ1-1; with no DNA, the TCRdb D assignment of TRBD1 cannot be verified. The CDR3 contains 15 residues. Germline V CDR1 and CDR2: SGHKS, YYEKEE (reference sequence). The CDR3 here is CASSLGQGADTEAFF. The full variable domain, completed using reference TRBV5-5 and TRBJ1-1, is DAGVTQSPTHLIKTRGQQVTLRCSPISGHKSVSWYQQVLGQGPQFIFQYYEKEERGRGNFPDRFSARQFPNYSSELNVNALLLGDSALYLCASSLGQGADTEAFFGQGTRLTVV.

This chain joins TRBV24-1 and TRBJ1-1; as DNA is missing, the TRBD1 call by TCRdb cannot be tested. This CDR3 has 14 amino acids. In germline, CDR1 is KGHDR, CDR2 SFDVKD. The CDR3 spells CATRPTGDGTEAFF.

The chain recombines TRBV20-1 with TRBJ2-1; absent DNA, TCRdb's TRBD1 call cannot be checked. The CDR3 covers 14 residues. Germline assignment: CDR1 DFQATT and CDR2 SNEGSKA (reference sequence). The CDR3 loop is CSARGVSFSDEQFF.

The chain is built from TRBV5-1 and TRBJ2-1; absent DNA, TCRdb's TRBD2 call cannot be checked. This CDR3 has 17 amino acids. The germline V gene has CDR1 SGHRS and CDR2 YFSETQ. CDR3 residues: CASSLGTSGGPMDEQFF.